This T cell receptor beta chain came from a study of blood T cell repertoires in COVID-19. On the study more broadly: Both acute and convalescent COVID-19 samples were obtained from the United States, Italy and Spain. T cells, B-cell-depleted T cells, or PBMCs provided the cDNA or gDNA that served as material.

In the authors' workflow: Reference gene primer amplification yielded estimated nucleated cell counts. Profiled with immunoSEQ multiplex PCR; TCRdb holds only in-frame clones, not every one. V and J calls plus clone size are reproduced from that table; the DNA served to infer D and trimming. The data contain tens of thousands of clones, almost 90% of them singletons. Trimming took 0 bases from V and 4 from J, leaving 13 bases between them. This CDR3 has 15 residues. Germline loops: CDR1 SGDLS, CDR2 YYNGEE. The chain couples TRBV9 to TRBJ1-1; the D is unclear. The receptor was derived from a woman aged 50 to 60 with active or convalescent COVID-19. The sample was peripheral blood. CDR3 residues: CASSVAPSGGTEAFF. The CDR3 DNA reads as TGTGCCAGCAGCGTAGCTCCTTCGGGAGGCACTGAAGCTTTCTTT.